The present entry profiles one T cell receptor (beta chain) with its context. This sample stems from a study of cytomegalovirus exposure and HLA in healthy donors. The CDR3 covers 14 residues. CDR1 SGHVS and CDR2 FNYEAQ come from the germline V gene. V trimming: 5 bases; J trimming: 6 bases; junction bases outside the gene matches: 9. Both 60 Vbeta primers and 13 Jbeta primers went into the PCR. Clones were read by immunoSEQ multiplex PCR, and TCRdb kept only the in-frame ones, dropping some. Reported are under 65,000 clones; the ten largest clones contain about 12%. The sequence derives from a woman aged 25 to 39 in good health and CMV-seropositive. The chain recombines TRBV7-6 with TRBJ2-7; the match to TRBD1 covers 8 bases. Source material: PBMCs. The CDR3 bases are TGTGCCAGCAGCCTACAGGGGGTATTTGGCGAGCAGTACTTC. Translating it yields CASSLQGVFGEQYF.